This T cell receptor beta chain was documented in a study of monozygotic twins with inflammatory bowel disease. The study's findings and limits: A lone strong IBD-associated signal or clonotype found no support. Individual T cell subtypes were not distinguishable.

Germline loops: CDR1 SQVTM, CDR2 ANQGSEA. The CDR3 is made up of 11 amino acids. Amplification used two nested PCRs: 15 to 20 cycles, then roughly 9 cycles, on TCRalpha/TCRbeta cDNA. With the 5' RACE reads reprocessed, TCRdb shows one record per CDR3 protein and no DNA. In total, the table holds 350,000 to 550,000 distinct CDR3 sequences. As for this clonotype: Antigen specificity is unknown.

Donors each gave 2 to 2.5 ml of blood. The clonotype originates from a human donor with ulcerative colitis or Crohn's disease, or a healthy co-twin of an affected twin (not recorded which). Sequenced: blood. The V gene is TRBV29-1, the J gene TRBJ1-2. CDR3 protein: CSVEDTGGYTF.